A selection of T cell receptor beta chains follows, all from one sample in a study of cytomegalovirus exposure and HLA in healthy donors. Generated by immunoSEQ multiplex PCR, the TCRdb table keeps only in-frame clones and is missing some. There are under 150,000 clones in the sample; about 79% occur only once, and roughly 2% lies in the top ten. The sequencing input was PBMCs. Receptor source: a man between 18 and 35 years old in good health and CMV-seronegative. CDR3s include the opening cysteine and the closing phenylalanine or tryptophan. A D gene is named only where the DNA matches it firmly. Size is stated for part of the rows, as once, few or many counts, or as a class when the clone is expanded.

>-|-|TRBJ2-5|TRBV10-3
TGTGCCATCAGTGACCTATCGGGTGCGGGGCCTGAGACCCAGTACTTC
CAISDLSGAGPETQYF
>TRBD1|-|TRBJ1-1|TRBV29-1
TGCAGCGCCTTCCGCCAGGGGGCCCTGGAGACTGAAGCTTTCTTT
CSAFRQGALETEAFF
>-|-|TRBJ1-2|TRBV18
TGTGCCAGCTCACCGTACCAGCAGGCTGCGCTCTATGGCTACACCTTC
CASSPYQQAALYGYTF
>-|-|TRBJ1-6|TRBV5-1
TGCGCCAGCAGCTTGGTGGGTCAGGCCGGTTCACCCCTCCACTTT
CASSLVGQAGSPLHF
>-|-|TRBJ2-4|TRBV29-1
TGCAGCGTTTCGTTCGGGATGGCCAAAAACATTCAGTACTTC
CSVSFGMAKNIQYF
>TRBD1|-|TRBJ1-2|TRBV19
TGTGCCAGTAGTCCGCTCCCGGACAGGTGGGGTGGCTACACCTTC
CASSPLPDRWGGYTF
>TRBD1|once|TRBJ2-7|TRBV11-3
TGTGCCAGCAGCTTAGTCGGAAGACAGGGTTTCTACGAGCAGTACTTC
CASSLVGRQGFYEQYF
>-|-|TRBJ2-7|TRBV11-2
TGTGCCAGCAGCTTAGTCATCGGGGGTCCCCACGAGCAGTACTTC
CASSLVIGGPHEQYF
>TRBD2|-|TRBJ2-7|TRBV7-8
TGTGCCAGCAGCTTAAGCGGGGGCGAGCAGTACTTC
CASSLSGGEQYF
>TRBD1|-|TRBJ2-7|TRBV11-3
TGTGCCAGCAGCCCGTGGGACAGACCCTACGAGCAGTACTTC
CASSPWDRPYEQYF
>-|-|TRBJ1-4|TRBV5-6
TGTGCCAGCACCCGAGGGCAGGGGTCTGAAAAACTGTTTTTT
CASTRGQGSEKLFF
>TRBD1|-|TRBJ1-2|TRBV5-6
TGTGCCAGCAGCTTGTGGGGACAGGGCAACTATGGCTACACCTTC
CASSLWGQGNYGYTF
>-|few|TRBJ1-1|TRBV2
TGTGCCAGCAGGGCAGAGACAGGCTTGTATAGGAACACTGAAGCTTTCTTT
CASRAETGLYRNTEAFF
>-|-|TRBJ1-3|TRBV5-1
TGCGCCAGCAGCTTGGGCGGGGTGAAAGGAAACACCATATATTTT
CASSLGGVKGNTIYF
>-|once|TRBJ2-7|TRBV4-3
TGCGCCAGCAGCCGCGAAAGCTCCTACGAGCAGTACTTC
CASSRESSYEQYF
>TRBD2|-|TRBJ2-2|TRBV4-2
TGTGCCAGCAGCCATGAAAGGACTAGCGGCACCGGGGAGCTGTTTTTT
CASSHERTSGTGELFF
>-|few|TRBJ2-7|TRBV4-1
TGCGCCAGCAGCCAACACGACAGATCCAGCTCCTACGAGCAGTACTTC
CASSQHDRSSSYEQYF
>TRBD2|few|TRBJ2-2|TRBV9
TGTGCCAGCAGCGTAGGTGGCGGGAGTAGGTCCGGGGAGCTGTTTTTT
CASSVGGGSRSGELFF
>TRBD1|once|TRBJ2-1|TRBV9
TGTGCCAGCAGCGCCCACCTGGACAGGGGTTCCTACAATGAGCAGTTCTTC
CASSAHLDRGSYNEQFF
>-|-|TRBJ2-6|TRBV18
TGTGCCAGCTCACCACCCTTCTCTGGGGCCAACGTCCTGACTTTC
CASSPPFSGANVLTF
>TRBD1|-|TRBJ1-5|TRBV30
TGTGCCTGGAGTGTAGGAGGGGGCAGGCAGCCCCAGCATTTT
CAWSVGGGRQPQHF